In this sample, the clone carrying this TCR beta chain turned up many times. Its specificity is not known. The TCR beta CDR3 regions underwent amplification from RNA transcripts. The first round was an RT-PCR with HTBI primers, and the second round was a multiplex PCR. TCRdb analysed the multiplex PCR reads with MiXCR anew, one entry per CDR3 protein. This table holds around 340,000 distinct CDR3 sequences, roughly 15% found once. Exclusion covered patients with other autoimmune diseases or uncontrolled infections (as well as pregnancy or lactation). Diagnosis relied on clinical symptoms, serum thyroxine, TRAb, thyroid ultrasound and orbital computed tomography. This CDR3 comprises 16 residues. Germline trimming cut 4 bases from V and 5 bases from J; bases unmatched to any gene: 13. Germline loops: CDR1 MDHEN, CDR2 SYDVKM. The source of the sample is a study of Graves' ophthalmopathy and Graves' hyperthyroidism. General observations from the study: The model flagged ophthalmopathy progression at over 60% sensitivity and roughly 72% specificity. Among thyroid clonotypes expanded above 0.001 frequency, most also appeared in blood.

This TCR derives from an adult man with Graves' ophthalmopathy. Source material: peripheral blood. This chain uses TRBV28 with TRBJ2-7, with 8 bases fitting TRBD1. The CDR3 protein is CASSSYGQGFTNEQYF. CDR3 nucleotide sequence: TGTGCCAGCAGTTCCTATGGACAGGGATTTACTAACGAGCAGTACTTC. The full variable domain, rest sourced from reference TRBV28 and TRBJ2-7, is DVKVTQSSRYLVKRTGEKVFLECVQDMDHENMFWYRQDPGLGLRLIYFSYDVKMKEKGDIPEGYSVSREKKERFSLILESASTNQTSMYLCASSSYGQGFTNEQYFGPGTRLTVT.